This T cell receptor beta chain came from a study of blood T cells in healthy people across ages. General study findings and limits: Estimates of total diversity, which came from one million sequenced T cells, were considered to be underestimates.

The V gene's germline CDR1 is MNHNY and CDR2 SVGAGI (reference sequence). The CDR3 runs 15 residues. The junction had 7 bases not matched to a gene; V was cut back by 2 bases and J by 5 bases. This clonotype was observed at least ten times. Its antigen remains unidentified. A second PCR, run for about 6 to 12 cycles, used a sample-barcoded 5' primer plus a J-beta primer mix. Each CDR3 protein gets one entry after TCRdb re-called the 5' RACE reads with MiXCR. The sample consists of 550,000 to 650,000 distinct CDR3 sequences, 25% to 35% of them appearing once. This sample was shared with a second study, whose subject was T cells of mothers and their children.

The chain couples TRBV6-6 to TRBJ1-2, with TRBD1 matching over 8 bases. The sequenced sample consisted of blood. The sequence derives from a boy aged 2 to 10 in good health. The CDR3: CASSYNRQGRYGYTF. The DNA for the CDR3 is TGTGCCAGCAGTTACAACCGACAGGGGCGGTATGGCTACACCTTC.